The 29 T cell receptor beta chains reported below all come from one sample, sequenced in a study of cytomegalovirus exposure and HLA in healthy donors. With 60 Vbeta and 13 Jbeta primers, the PCR was carried out. Measured with immunoSEQ multiplex PCR; TCRdb has only the in-frame clones, and not every one. The table lists tens of thousands of clones, about two thirds of them singletons, with 7.5% to 9% in the top ten. The sequenced sample was PBMCs. Receptors originate from a middle-aged man in good health and CMV-seropositive.

This rearrangement joins TRBV10-3 to TRBJ2-1; 8 bases line up with TRBD2. Germline CDR1 reads ENHRY; CDR2 reads SYGVKD. CDR3 size: 15 residues. V dropped 4 bases and J dropped 4; count of bases not matched to a gene: 6. CDR3 in DNA: TGTGCCATCAGTGGAATTAGCGGGAATTACAATGAGCAGTTCTTC. Its protein is CAISGISGNYNEQFF.

The chain is built from TRBV7-9 and TRBJ1-1; TRBD1 agrees at 10 bases. Germline lookup yields CDR1 SEHNR and CDR2 FQNEAQ (reference sequence). The ends lost 8 bases at V and 3 bases at J; junction bases unmatched: 0. The CDR3 has 12 residues. This CDR3 reads CASGTGDTEAFF. The CDR3 DNA sequence: TGTGCCAGCGGGACAGGGGACACTGAAGCTTTCTTT. The whole variable domain, filled in from reference TRBV7-9 and TRBJ1-1, reads DTGVSQNPRHKITKRGQNVTFRCDPISEHNRLYWYRQTLGQGPEFLTYFQNEAQLEKSRLLSDRFSAERPKGSFSTLEIQRTEQGDSAMYLCASGTGDTEAFFGQGTRLTVV.

This chain uses TRBV7-9 with TRBJ1-1; TRBD1 is a possible D gene (6 bases). The germline V gene encodes CDR1 SEHNR and CDR2 FQNEAQ (reference sequence). The CDR3 extends over 15 amino acids. Trimming stripped 5 bases from V and 2 bases from J, with 15 bases between. CDR3 residues: CASSSSTQGNTEAFF. In DNA form, the CDR3 reads TGTGCCAGCAGCAGCAGCACACAGGGTAACACTGAAGCTTTCTTT.

The V call is TRBV28, the J call TRBJ1-6; maybe TRBD1 (5 bases). CDR3 length: 14 amino acids. Trimming left V 3 bases short and J 9 bases short, with 12 bases between. Germline V lookup: CDR1 MDHEN, CDR2 SYDVKM. The CDR3 is CASSFGREASPLHF. CDR3 sequence (DNA): TGTGCCAGCAGTTTCGGCAGGGAGGCTTCACCCCTCCACTTT. Variable domain in full (rest from reference TRBV28 and TRBJ1-6): DVKVTQSSRYLVKRTGEKVFLECVQDMDHENMFWYRQDPGLGLRLIYFSYDVKMKEKGDIPEGYSVSREKKERFSLILESASTNQTSMYLCASSFGREASPLHFGNGTRLTVT.

The chain links TRBV27 to TRBJ2-5, with TRBD2 matching over 8 bases. The CDR3 is 14 amino acids. Germline loops: CDR1 MNHEY, CDR2 SMNVEV (reference sequence). The junction had 5 bases not matched to a gene; V was cut back by 3 bases and J by 5 bases. The CDR3 sequence: CASSFGGGLETQYF. CDR3 in DNA: TGTGCCAGCAGTTTTGGCGGGGGGCTGGAGACCCAGTACTTC.

This chain connects TRBV6-5 to TRBJ2-5, with a possible D match to TRBD2 (5 bases). Germline-derived CDR1 and CDR2 are MNHEY and SVGAGI. V was pared by 7 bases and J by 5 bases, with 17 bases between. This CDR3 contains 14 residues. CDR3 amino acids: CASTRNEGRETQYF. Here the CDR3 DNA reads TGTGCCAGCACCAGAAACGAGGGAAGGGAGACCCAGTACTTC.

J is TRBJ2-2 and V is TRBV19; TRBD1 might be the D (5 bases). Germline assignment: CDR1 LNHDA and CDR2 SQIVND (reference sequence). The CDR3 is 15 amino acids. V was clipped by 4 bases and J by 3 bases, with 12 bases between them. In DNA, the CDR3 is TGTGCCAGTAGTACACAGGTGGTTGACACCGGGGAGCTGTTTTTT. It codes for CASSTQVVDTGELFF. Full variable domain (remainder filled in from reference TRBV19 and TRBJ2-2): DGGITQSPKYLFRKEGQNVTLSCEQNLNHDAMYWYRQDPGQGLRLIYYSQIVNDFQKGDIAEGYSVSREKKESFPLTVTSAQKNPTAFYLCASSTQVVDTGELFFGEGSRLTVL.

This rearrangement joins TRBV28 to TRBJ2-7; TRBD2 might be the D (6 bases). V was clipped by 5 bases and J by 4 bases, with 27 bases between them. Per germline, CDR1 MDHEN and CDR2 SYDVKM. This CDR3 has 18 residues. The CDR3 protein is CASSPVPGDLWSGYEQYF. CDR3 sequence (DNA): TGTGCCAGCAGTCCTGTGCCGGGGGACCTCTGGTCGGGGTACGAGCAGTACTTC.

This clone has more than one count but fewer than ten. The CDR3 nucleotides are TGTGCCAGCAGCCTCAGGCGGGAGGGTGGCGAGCAGTACTTC. It specifies CASSLRREGGEQYF. The J gene is TRBJ2-7, the V gene TRBV7-8; TRBD2 matches 9 bases. The CDR3 runs 14 residues. V was pared by 5 bases and J by 6 bases, with 8 bases of the junction left unmatched. The germline CDR1 and CDR2 sequences are SGHVS and FQNEAQ.

The V call is TRBV10-3, the J call TRBJ2-7, with a weak D call TRBD2 (6 bases). Germline CDR1 reads ENHRY; CDR2 reads SYGVKD. The CDR3 is 17 residues long. V was trimmed by 4 bases and J by 1 base, leaving 20 bases between them. DNA of the CDR3: TGTGCCATCAGTGTACTCCACCCGATGGGGGGATCCTACGAGCAGTACGTC. This gives the protein CAISVLHPMGGSYEQYV.

V is TRBV27 and J is TRBJ1-1; no definite D call. Germline CDR1 and CDR2: MNHEY and SMNVEV (reference sequence). The CDR3 is 13 residues long. Trimming took off 2 bases at V and 2 bases at J, with 6 bases between the two ends. CDR3 in DNA: TGTGCCAGCAGTTTAGAGGGTAACACTGAAGCTTTCTTT. Its translation: CASSLEGNTEAFF.

The chain is built from TRBV6-1 and TRBJ2-2; 10 nucleotides align to TRBD1. CDR3 length: 15 residues. V lost 6 bases to trimming and J lost 4 bases; unmatched junction nucleotides: 5. Germline CDR1 is MNHNS and CDR2 is SASEGT. CDR3 sequence (DNA): TGTGCCAGCAGCGATTGGACAGGGGGCACCGGGGAGCTGTTTTTT. It specifies CASSDWTGGTGELFF.

This clone showed up just a few times. The rearrangement joins TRBV2 to TRBJ2-7; 9 nucleotides line up with TRBD2. J gave up 2 bases and V 6 bases, and 8 bases lay outside the gene matches. The CDR3 is made up of 15 amino acids. Germline lookup yields CDR1 SNHLY and CDR2 FYNNEI. CDR3 in amino acids: CASSPAAGGTYEQYF. In nucleotides, the CDR3 is TGTGCCAGCAGCCCCGCGGCGGGAGGGACCTACGAGCAGTACTTC.

The sample holds a few counts of this clone. The chain is built from TRBV6-5 and TRBJ1-4, with D unclear. The CDR3 extends over 15 amino acids. Germline V gives CDR1 MNHEY, CDR2 SVGAGI. V shed 2 bases and J shed 7 bases, with 14 bases lying between them. The CDR3 loop reads CASSYNGLMSEKLFF. In DNA, the CDR3 is TGTGCCAGCAGTTACAACGGACTTATGAGTGAAAAACTGTTTTTT.

This chain uses TRBV29-1 with TRBJ1-1, with D maybe TRBD1 (5 bases). V was cut by 6 bases and J by 5 bases, with 16 bases left in between. CDR1 and CDR2 from the germline V gene are SQVTM and ANQGSEA. The CDR3 spans 13 residues. CDR3 protein: CSVQGGRSTEAFF. The CDR3 nucleotides read TGCAGCGTGCAGGGAGGGAGATCGACTGAAGCTTTCTTT.

Only a few counts were recorded for this clone. The V call is TRBV29-1, the J call TRBJ2-7, with D perhaps TRBD2 (6 bases). Trimming removed 4 bases at V and 6 bases at J, with 13 bases between. Germline CDR1 and CDR2: SQVTM and ANQGSEA. The CDR3 extends over 12 amino acids. The CDR3 nucleotides are TGCAGCGTTGGTAGCGGACTCCTCGAGCAGTACTTC. Translated, it gives CSVGSGLLEQYF.

This clone is judged medium-sized. The rearrangement uses TRBV19 and TRBJ1-4; a possible D gene is TRBD1 (6 bases). V lost 4 bases to trimming and J lost 0 bases, with 9 bases between them. The CDR3 has 15 amino acids. The germline V gene encodes CDR1 LNHDA and CDR2 SQIVND (reference sequence). In DNA form, the CDR3 reads TGTGCCAGTAGTACCCGGACAGCAACTAATGAAAAACTGTTTTTT. Translated, it gives CASSTRTATNEKLFF.

A few counts support this clone. The chain has TRBV27 and TRBJ1-2, with D perhaps matching TRBD1 (5 bases). V was shortened by 3 bases and J by 7 bases, with 15 bases between the two germline ends. CDR3 length: 14 amino acids. Per germline, CDR1 MNHEY and CDR2 SMNVEV (reference sequence). The CDR3 sequence is CASSFSPGGGGYTF. The DNA of the CDR3 is TGTGCCAGCAGTTTCTCTCCTGGGGGGGGTGGCTACACCTTC.

V is TRBV7-2 and J is TRBJ1-2; tentative D call: TRBD1 (5 bases). Germline loops: CDR1 SGHTA, CDR2 FQGNSA. The V end was cut by 6 bases, the J end by 2 bases, with 13 bases between. The CDR3 loop spans 14 amino acids. In nucleotides, the CDR3 is TGTGCCAGCAGTCCGACAGTGATGAACTATGGCTACACCTTC. Protein product: CASSPTVMNYGYTF.

In this sample, this clone turned up a few times. The J gene is TRBJ1-6, the V gene TRBV5-6, with 9 bases identical to TRBD1. CDR1 SGHDT and CDR2 YYEEEE come from the germline V gene. The CDR3 loop spans 19 amino acids. V was pared by 1 base and J by 7 bases, with 15 bases of the junction left unmatched. The CDR3 DNA follows: TGTGCCAGCAGCTTGTGGCGGGGGGCGGGACAGGGCCGGAATTCACCCCTCCACTTT. This codes for CASSLWRGAGQGRNSPLHF. The entire variable domain, with the rest obtained from reference TRBV5-6 and TRBJ1-6, is as follows: DAGVTQSPTHLIKTRGQQVTLRCSPKSGHDTVSWYQQALGQGPQFIFQYYEEEERQRGNFPDRFSGHQFPNYSSELNVNALLLGDSALYLCASSLWRGAGQGRNSPLHFGNGTRLTVT.

This chain connects TRBV7-8 to TRBJ2-1; a weak D match, TRBD2 (5 bases). Germline values: CDR1 SGHVS, CDR2 FQNEAQ. The length of the CDR3 is 13 residues. The V end lost 5 bases, the J end lost 5 bases, and 10 bases lay between the germline ends. CDR3 coding DNA: TGTGCCAGCAGCCAGACTACAAACAATGAGCAGTTCTTC. Encoded protein: CASSQTTNNEQFF.

In its sample, this clone was seen once. The chain links TRBV18 to TRBJ2-7, with D possibly being TRBD1 (5 bases). Trimming took 0 bases from V and 6 from J, leaving 18 bases between them. Germline V gene sequence: CDR1 KGHSH, CDR2 LQKENI. This CDR3 is built from 16 residues. The CDR3 loop is CASSPPSRVEFGEQYF. CDR3 bases: TGTGCCAGCTCACCACCGTCCAGGGTCGAGTTTGGCGAGCAGTACTTC.

The chain is built from TRBV4-3 and TRBJ1-1; D is perhaps TRBD1 (6 bases). V lost 3 bases and J 3 bases, leaving 23 bases between the germline ends. The CDR3 extends over 18 amino acids. Germline V lookup: CDR1 LGHNA, CDR2 YSLEER. The CDR3 here is CASSHYVTRGAADTEAFF. The CDR3 DNA reads TGCGCCAGCAGCCACTACGTGACCCGGGGGGCTGCGGACACTGAAGCTTTCTTT.

The V call is TRBV5-1, the J call TRBJ2-1, with D perhaps matching TRBD2 (6 bases). The V end lost 2 bases, the J end lost 2 bases, and 8 bases lay between the germline ends. Germline V gives CDR1 SGHRS, CDR2 YFSETQ. This CDR3 is built from 14 residues. The CDR3 DNA is TGCGCCAGCAGCTTTAGCGGTACCTACAATGAGCAGTTCTTC. Translated, it gives CASSFSGTYNEQFF.

CDR3 region: CASSLGQLNYNEQFF. The CDR3, as DNA: TGTGCCAGCAGCCTGGGACAGTTAAACTACAATGAGCAGTTCTTC. The gene calls are TRBV7-6 and TRBJ2-1; TRBD1 agrees at 7 bases. Looked up from germline, CDR1 is SGHVS and CDR2 is FNYEAQ. The CDR3 is 15 amino acids. The V gene end was trimmed by 5 bases and the J gene end by 3 bases; junction bases not matched to a gene: 7.

The rearrangement uses TRBV6-6 and TRBJ1-1, with D maybe TRBD1 (5 bases). Germline V gene sequence: CDR1 MNHNY, CDR2 SVGAGI (reference sequence). CDR3 length: 14 residues. The germline V and J ends were trimmed by 7 bases and 1 base, with 13 bases remaining between them. In DNA form, the CDR3 reads TGTGCCAGCACCCCGGACGGACAGAACACTGAAGCTTTCTTT. The encoded protein is CASTPDGQNTEAFF.

This clone showed up just once. The V gene is TRBV19, the J gene TRBJ1-2; 10 nucleotides line up with TRBD1. The CDR3 sequence is 16 residues long. The germline V gene encodes CDR1 LNHDA and CDR2 SQIVND (reference sequence). Unmatched junction bases numbered 17, after V lost 8 bases and J lost 8 bases. CDR3 in DNA: TGTGCCAGTTCATCCGGGACAGGGGAGGCCCAACGGGGCTACACCTTC. It is translated as CASSSGTGEAQRGYTF. Filled out from reference TRBV19 and TRBJ1-2, the complete variable domain reads DGGITQSPKYLFRKEGQNVTLSCEQNLNHDAMYWYRQDPGQGLRLIYYSQIVNDFQKGDIAEGYSVSREKKESFPLTVTSAQKNPTAFYLCASSSGTGEAQRGYTFGSGTRLTVV.

This chain uses TRBV5-4 with TRBJ1-1; D unclear. The CDR3 extends over 14 amino acids. V was clipped by 0 bases and J by 3 bases, with 9 bases between them. Germline V CDR1 and CDR2: SGHNT, YYREEE (reference sequence). The CDR3 sequence: CASSLERRDTEAFF. The CDR3 bases are TGTGCCAGCAGCTTGGAACGGAGGGACACTGAAGCTTTCTTT.

The J gene is TRBJ2-2, the V gene TRBV5-6; tentatively, D is TRBD2 (6 bases). There are 17 residues in the CDR3. CDR1 is SGHDT and CDR2 is YYEEEE in the germline V gene. Trimming cost V 5 bases and J 2 bases, with 19 bases left between them. The CDR3 loop is CASSWGGTPLNTGELFF. The CDR3 DNA follows: TGTGCCAGCAGTTGGGGCGGGACGCCATTAAACACCGGGGAGCTGTTTTTT.